The source of this T cell receptor (beta chain) is a study of a mutant IDH1 vaccine in newly diagnosed glioma. The time point: week 35, safety follow-up. In every dose of vaccine, 300 ug of mutant IDH1 20-mer peptide was given alongside topical imiquimod. This clone was observed a single time. What it binds is not known. V shed 0 bases and J shed 1 base, with 10 bases lying between them. This CDR3 has 16 residues. From germline, CDR1 is SGHAT and CDR2 FQNNGV. Libraries were prepared by immunoSEQ multiplex PCR; TCRdb keeps only in-frame clonotypes and omits some of them. The table has approximately 60,000 clones, roughly nine tenths seen once.

The material sequenced was PBMCs, taken from a glioma patient whose treatment included an IDH1 peptide vaccine. This sequence was found in a man aged 40-49 years with glioma. The chain recombines TRBV11-2 with TRBJ1-3; no clear D gene. The CDR3 sequence is CASSLELSASGNTIYF. The CDR3 coding sequence is TGTGCCAGCAGCTTAGAACTCTCAGCTTCTGGAAACACCATATATTTT.